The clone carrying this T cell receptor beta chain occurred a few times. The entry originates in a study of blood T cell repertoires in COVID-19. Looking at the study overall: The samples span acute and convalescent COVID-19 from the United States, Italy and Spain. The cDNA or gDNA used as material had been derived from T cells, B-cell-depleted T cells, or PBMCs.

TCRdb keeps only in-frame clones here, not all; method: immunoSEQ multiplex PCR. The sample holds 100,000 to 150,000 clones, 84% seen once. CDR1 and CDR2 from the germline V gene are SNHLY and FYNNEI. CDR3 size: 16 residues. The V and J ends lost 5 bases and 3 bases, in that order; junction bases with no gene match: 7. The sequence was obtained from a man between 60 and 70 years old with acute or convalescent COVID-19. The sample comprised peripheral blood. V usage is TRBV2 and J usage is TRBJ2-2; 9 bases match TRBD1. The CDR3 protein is CASSPWDREYTGELFF. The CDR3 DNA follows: TGTGCCAGCAGTCCGTGGGACAGGGAGTACACCGGGGAGCTGTTTTTT.